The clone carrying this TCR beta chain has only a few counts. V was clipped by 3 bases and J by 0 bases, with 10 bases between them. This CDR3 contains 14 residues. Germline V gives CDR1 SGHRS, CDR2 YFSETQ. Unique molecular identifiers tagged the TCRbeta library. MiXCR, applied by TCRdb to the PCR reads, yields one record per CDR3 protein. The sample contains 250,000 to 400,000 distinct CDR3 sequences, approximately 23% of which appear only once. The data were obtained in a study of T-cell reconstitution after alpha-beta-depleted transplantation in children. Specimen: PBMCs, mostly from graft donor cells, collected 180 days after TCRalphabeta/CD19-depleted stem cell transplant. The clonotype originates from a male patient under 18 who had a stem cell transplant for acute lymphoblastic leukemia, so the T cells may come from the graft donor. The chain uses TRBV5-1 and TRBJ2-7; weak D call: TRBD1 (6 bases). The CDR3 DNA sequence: TGCGCCAGCAGCTCCCACAGGGACTCCTACGAGCAGTACTTC. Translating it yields CASSSHRDSYEQYF.